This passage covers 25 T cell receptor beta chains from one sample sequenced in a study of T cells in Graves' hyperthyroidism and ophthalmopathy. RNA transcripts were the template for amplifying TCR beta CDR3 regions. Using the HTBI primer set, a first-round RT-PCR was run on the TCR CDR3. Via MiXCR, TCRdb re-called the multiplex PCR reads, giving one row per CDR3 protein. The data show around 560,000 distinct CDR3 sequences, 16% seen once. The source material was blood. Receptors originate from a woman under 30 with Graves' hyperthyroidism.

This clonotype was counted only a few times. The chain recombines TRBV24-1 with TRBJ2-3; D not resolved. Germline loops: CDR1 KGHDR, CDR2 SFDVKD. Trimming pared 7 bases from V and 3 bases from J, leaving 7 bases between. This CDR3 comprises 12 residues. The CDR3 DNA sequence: TGTGCCACCAGGCGAGGAACAGATACGCAGTATTTT. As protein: CATRRGTDTQYF.

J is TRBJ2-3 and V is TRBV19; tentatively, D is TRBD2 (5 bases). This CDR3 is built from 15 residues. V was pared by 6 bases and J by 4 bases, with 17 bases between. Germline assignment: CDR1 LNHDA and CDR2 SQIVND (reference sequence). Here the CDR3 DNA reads TGTGCCAGTAGCACCTCGGGTGGGAGAGCAGATACGCAGTATTTT. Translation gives CASSTSGGRADTQYF. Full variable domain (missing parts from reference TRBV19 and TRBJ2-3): DGGITQSPKYLFRKEGQNVTLSCEQNLNHDAMYWYRQDPGQGLRLIYYSQIVNDFQKGDIAEGYSVSREKKESFPLTVTSAQKNPTAFYLCASSTSGGRADTQYFGPGTRLTVL.

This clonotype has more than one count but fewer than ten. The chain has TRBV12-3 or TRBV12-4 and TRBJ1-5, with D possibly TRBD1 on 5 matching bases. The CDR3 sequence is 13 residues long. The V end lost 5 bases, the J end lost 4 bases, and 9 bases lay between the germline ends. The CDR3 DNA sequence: TGTGCCAGCAGTCGTTCAGGGAATCAGCCCCAGCATTTT. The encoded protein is CASSRSGNQPQHF.

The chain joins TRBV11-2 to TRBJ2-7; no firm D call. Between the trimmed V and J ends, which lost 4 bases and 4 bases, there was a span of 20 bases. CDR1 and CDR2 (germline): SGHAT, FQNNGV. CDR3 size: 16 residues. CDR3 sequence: CASSSAGWAPSYEQYF. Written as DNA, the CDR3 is TGTGCCAGCAGCTCCGCCGGATGGGCACCAAGTTACGAGCAGTACTTC.

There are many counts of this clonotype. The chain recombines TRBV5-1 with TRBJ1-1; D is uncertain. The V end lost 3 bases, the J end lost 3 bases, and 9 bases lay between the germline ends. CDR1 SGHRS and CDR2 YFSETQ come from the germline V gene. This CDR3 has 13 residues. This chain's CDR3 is CASSSRPDTEAFF. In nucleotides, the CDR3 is TGCGCCAGCAGCTCGAGACCCGACACTGAAGCTTTCTTT.

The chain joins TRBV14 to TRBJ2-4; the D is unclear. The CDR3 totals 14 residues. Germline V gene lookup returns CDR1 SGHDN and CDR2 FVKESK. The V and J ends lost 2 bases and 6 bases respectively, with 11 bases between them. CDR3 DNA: TGTGCCAGCAGCCAAATTGGAAAGGCAAACATTCAGTACTTC. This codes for CASSQIGKANIQYF.

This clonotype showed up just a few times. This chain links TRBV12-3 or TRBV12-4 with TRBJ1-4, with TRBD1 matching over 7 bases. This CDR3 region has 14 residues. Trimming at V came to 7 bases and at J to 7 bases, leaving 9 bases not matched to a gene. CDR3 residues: CASTPGQRGEKLFF. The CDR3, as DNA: TGTGCCAGCACCCCGGGACAGAGAGGTGAAAAACTGTTTTTT.

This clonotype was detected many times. The CDR3 loop reads CACAGHPGRNEQFF. CDR3 DNA: TGTGCCTGCGCGGGACATCCGGGGAGGAATGAGCAGTTCTTC. The V and J genes are TRBV30 and TRBJ2-1; the D gene could be TRBD1 or TRBD2 (6 bases each). Germline CDR1 GTSNPN, CDR2 SVGIG (reference sequence). Trimming left V 6 bases short and J 7 bases short, with 19 bases between. The CDR3 has 14 amino acids.

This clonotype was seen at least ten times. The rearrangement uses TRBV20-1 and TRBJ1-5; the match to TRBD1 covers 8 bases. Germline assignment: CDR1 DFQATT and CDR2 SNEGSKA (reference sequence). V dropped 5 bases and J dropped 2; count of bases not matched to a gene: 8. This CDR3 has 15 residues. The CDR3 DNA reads TGCAGTGCTGAAGTACAGGGGGTACGCAATCAGCCCCAGCATTTT. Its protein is CSAEVQGVRNQPQHF.

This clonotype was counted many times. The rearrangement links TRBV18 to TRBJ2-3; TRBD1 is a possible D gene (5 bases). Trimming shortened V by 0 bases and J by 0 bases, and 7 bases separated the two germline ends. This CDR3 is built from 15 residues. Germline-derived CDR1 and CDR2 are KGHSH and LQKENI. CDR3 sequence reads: CASSPPPGSTDTQYF. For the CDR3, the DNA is TGTGCCAGCTCACCACCGCCAGGGAGCACAGATACGCAGTATTTT.

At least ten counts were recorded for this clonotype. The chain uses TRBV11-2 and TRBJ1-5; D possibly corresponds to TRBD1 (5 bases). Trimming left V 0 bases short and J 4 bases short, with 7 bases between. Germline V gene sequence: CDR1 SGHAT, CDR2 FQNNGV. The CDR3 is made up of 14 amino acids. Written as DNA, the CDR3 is TGTGCCAGCAGCTTAGACAGGACAAATCAGCCCCAGCATTTT. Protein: CASSLDRTNQPQHF.

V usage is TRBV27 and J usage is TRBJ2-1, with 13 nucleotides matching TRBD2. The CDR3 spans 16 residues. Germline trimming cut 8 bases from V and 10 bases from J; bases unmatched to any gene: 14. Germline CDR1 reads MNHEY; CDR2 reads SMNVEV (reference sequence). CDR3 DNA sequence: TGTGCCAGCGGTTCAGGGACTAGCGGGATTTTTTGGGAGCAGTTCTTC. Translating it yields CASGSGTSGIFWEQFF.

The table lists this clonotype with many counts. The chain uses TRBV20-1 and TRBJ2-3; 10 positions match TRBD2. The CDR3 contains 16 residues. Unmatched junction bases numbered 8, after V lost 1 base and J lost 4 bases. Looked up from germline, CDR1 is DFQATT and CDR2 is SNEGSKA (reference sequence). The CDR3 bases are TGCAGTGCTAGAGCTCAGCGGGGGGGCGACTCAGATACGCAGTATTTT. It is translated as CSARAQRGGDSDTQYF.

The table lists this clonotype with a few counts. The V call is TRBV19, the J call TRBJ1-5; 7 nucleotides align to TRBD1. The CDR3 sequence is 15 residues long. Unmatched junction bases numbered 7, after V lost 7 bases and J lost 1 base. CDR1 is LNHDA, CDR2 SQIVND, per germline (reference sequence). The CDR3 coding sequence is TGTGCCAGTACCCAAACAGGGGTGAGCAATCAGCCCCAGCATTTT. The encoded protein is CASTQTGVSNQPQHF. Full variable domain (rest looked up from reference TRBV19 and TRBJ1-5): DGGITQSPKYLFRKEGQNVTLSCEQNLNHDAMYWYRQDPGQGLRLIYYSQIVNDFQKGDIAEGYSVSREKKESFPLTVTSAQKNPTAFYLCASTQTGVSNQPQHFGDGTRLSIL.

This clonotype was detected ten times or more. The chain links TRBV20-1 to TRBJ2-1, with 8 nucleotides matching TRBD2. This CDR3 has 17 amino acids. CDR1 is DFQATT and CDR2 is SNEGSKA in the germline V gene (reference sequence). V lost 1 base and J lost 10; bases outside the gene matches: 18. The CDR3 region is CSARGDLGRGDLGEQFF. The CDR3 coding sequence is TGCAGTGCTAGAGGGGACCTAGGGCGGGGGGACCTAGGGGAGCAGTTCTTC.

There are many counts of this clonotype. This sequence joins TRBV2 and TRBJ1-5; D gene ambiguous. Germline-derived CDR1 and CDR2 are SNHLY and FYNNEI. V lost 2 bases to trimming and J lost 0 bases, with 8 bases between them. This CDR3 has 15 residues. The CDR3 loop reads CASSELGNSNQPQHF. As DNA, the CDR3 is TGTGCCAGCAGTGAATTGGGTAATAGCAATCAGCCCCAGCATTTT.

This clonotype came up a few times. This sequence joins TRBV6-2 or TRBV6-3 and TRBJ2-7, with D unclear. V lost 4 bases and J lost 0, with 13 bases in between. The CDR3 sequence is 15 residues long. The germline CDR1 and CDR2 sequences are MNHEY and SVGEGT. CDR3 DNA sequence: TGTGCCAGCAGTTTACGGGCCAGGATCTCCTACGAGCAGTACTTC. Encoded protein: CASSLRARISYEQYF.

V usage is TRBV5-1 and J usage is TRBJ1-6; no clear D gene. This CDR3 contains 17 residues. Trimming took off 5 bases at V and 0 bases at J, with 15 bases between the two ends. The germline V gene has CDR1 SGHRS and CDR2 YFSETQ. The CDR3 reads CASRDIERSSYNSPLHF. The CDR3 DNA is TGCGCCAGCAGGGATATCGAAAGGAGCTCCTATAATTCACCCCTCCACTTT.

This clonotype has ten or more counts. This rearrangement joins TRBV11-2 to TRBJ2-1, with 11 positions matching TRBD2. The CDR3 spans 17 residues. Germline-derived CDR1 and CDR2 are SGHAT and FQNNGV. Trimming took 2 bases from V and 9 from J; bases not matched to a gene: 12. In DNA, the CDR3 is TGTGCCAGCAGCTTACGAGCGGGAACTAGCGGGAGTGTTGAGCAGTTCTTC. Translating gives CASSLRAGTSGSVEQFF. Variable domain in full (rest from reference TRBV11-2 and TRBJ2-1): EAGVAQSPRYKIIEKRQSVAFWCNPISGHATLYWYQQILGQGPKLLIQFQNNGVVDDSQLPKDRFSAERLKGVDSTLKIQPAKLEDSAVYLCASSLRAGTSGSVEQFFGPGTRLTVL.

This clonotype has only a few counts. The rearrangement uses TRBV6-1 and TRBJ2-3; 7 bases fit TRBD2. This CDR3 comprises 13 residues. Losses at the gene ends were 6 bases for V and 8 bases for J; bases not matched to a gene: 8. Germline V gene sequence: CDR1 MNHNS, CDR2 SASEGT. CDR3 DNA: TGTGCCAGCAGCACTCGGGGGGAGGGTACGCAGTATTTT. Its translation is CASSTRGEGTQYF.

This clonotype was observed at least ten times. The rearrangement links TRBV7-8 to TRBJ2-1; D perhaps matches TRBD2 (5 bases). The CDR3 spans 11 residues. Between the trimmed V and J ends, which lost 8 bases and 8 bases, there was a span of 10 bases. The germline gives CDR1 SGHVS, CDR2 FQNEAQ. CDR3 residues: CASSERDEQFF. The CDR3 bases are TGTGCCAGCTCTGAGAGGGATGAGCAGTTCTTC.

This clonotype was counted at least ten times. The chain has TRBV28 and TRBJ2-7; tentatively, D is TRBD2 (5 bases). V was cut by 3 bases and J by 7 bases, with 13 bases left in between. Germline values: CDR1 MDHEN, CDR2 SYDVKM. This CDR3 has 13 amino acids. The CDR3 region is CASSFRGSGEQYF. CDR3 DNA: TGTGCCAGCAGTTTCCGGGGTTCGGGAGAGCAGTACTTC.

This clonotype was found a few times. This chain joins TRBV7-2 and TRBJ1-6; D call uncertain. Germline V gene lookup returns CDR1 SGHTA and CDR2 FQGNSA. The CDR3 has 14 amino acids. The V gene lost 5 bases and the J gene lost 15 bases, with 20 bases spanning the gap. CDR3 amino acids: CASSPVPVISGLHF. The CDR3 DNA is TGTGCCAGCAGCCCTGTCCCCGTGATATCTGGCCTCCACTTT.

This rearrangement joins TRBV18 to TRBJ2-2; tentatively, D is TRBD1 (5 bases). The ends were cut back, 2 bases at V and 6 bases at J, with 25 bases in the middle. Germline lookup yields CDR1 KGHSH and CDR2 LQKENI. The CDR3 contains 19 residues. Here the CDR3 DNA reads TGTGCCAGCTCACCATATGGTGTCCCGACGCAGGGTGACTCCGGGGAGCTGTTTTTT. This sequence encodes CASSPYGVPTQGDSGELFF.

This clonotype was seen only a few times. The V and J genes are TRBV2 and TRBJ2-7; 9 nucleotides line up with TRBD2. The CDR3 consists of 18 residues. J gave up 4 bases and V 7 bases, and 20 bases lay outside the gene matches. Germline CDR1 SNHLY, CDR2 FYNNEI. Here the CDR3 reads CASNHREGLALGRYEQYF. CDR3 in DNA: TGTGCCAGCAACCACAGGGAGGGACTAGCACTAGGGCGGTACGAGCAGTACTTC.